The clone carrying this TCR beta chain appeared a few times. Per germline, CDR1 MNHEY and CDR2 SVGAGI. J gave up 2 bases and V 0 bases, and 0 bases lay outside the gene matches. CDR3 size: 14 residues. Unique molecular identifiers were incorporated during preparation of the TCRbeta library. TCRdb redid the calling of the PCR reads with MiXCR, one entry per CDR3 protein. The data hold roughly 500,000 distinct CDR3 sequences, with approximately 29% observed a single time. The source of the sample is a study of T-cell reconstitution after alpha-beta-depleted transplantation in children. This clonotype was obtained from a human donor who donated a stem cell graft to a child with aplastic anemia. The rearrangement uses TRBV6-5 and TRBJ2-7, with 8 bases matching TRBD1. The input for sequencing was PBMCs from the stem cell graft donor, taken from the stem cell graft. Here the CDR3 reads CASSYSDRAYEQYV. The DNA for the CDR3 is TGTGCCAGCAGTTACTCGGACAGGGCCTACGAGCAGTACGTC.